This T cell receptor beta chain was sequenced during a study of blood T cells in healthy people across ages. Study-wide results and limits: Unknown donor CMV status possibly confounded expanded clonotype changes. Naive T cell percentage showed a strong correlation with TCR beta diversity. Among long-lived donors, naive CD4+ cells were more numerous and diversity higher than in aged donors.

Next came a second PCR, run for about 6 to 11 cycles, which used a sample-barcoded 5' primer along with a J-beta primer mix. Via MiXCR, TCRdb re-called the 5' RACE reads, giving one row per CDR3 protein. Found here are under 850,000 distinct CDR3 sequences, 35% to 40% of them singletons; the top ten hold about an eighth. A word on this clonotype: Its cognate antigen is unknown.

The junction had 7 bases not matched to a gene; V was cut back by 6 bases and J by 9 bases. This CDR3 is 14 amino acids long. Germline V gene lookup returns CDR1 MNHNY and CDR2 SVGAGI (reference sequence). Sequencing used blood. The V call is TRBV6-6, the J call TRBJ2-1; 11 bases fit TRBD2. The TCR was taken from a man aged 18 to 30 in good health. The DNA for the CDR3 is TGTGCCAGCAGACCGGGACTAGCGGCGGCTGAGCAGTTCTTC. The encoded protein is CASRPGLAAAEQFF.